This TCR beta chain was captured in a study of T cell responses to AZD1222 COVID-19 vaccine. General observations from the study: Clonal diversity was possibly underestimated; the donors were predominantly white British and more often female. Repertoires were obtained only post-peak T cell response. Unmutated variant regions are reportedly the target of nearly half of TCRs that are spike-specific. Baseline seropositivity occurred in only six AZD1222 recipients.

Sequencing used immunoSEQ multiplex PCR; TCRdb keeps in-frame clones, though not all of them. The sample consists of 110,000 or so clones, roughly 90% of them appearing once. On this clone: Its matching antigen is unknown. The identical CDR3 is also encoded by other nucleotide sequences in the sample.

This sample comprised peripheral blood, obtained on day 0 of MenACWY control vaccination. The receptor comes from an adult in good health.

CDR3 nucleotides: TGCGCCAGCAGCTTGGCCAGCACAGATACGCAGTATTTT. Its translation: CASSLASTDTQYF. This rearrangement joins TRBV5-1 to TRBJ2-3; no firm D call. The CDR3 spans 13 residues. Between the trimmed V and J ends, which lost 0 bases and 0 bases, there was a span of 2 bases. CDR1 and CDR2 from the germline V gene are SGHRS and YFSETQ.